These 2 T cell receptor beta chains were all obtained from the same sample, sequenced in a study of blood T cell repertoires in COVID-19. Sequencing was performed with immunoSEQ multiplex PCR; in TCRdb, only in-frame clones are kept and a portion is missing. The table has 350,000 to 400,000 clones, 85% to 90% seen once. Sequenced: PBMCs or T cells enriched from blood (not recorded which). These receptors were taken from a woman in her 30s who had recovered from COVID-19.

This rearrangement joins TRBV24-1 to TRBJ1-4; 9 bases map to TRBD1. Germline V lookup: CDR1 KGHDR, CDR2 SFDVKD. J gave up 3 bases and V 9 bases, and 10 bases lay outside the gene matches. CDR3 length equals 16 residues. CDR3 region: CATLLPRQGANEKLFF. CDR3 DNA sequence: TGTGCCACCCTCCTACCCCGACAGGGGGCTAATGAAAAACTGTTTTTT.

This clone has only one observation. The chain links TRBV5-6 to TRBJ2-5; TRBD2 is a possible D gene (6 bases). The ends were cut back, 4 bases at V and 3 bases at J, with 16 bases in the middle. This CDR3 is 15 amino acids long. Germline CDR1 SGHDT, CDR2 YYEEEE. CDR3 sequence (DNA): TGTGCCAGCAGCATGGGACTTAACAAGGAAGAGACCCAGTACTTC. It codes for CASSMGLNKEETQYF.